This TCR beta chain stems from a study of blood T cell repertoires in COVID-19. Study context: Acute-phase and convalescent COVID-19 samples originated in the United States, Italy and Spain.

The CDR3 covers 12 residues. Germline-derived CDR1 and CDR2 are MNHEY and SVGAGI. V was clipped by 5 bases and J by 6 bases, with 10 bases between them. This clone came up once. Only in-frame clones appear in the TCRdb table, and some are missing; sequencing was by immunoSEQ multiplex PCR. The data contain some 83,000 clones, about two thirds of them singletons. Specimen: peripheral blood. V and J are TRBV6-5 and TRBJ1-2; D remains unclear. The sequence came from a woman older than 75 with acute or convalescent COVID-19. CDR3 nucleotide sequence: TGTGCCAGCAGTCCCGGGAGGCATGGCTACACCTTC. Amino acids: CASSPGRHGYTF.